These T cell receptor beta chains were read from a single sample in a study of T-cell memory formation after mild COVID-19. A single record per CDR3 protein comes from TCRdb applying MiXCR to the 5' RACE reads. Among a few hundred thousand distinct CDR3 sequences listed, approximately 22% were seen once. The sequencing sample was made of PBMCs or a T cell subset sorted from them (not recorded which). Receptor source: a young man who had mild COVID-19 (a few samples of this study predate the infection). Cell type and time point are not known. Each CDR3 is given with its conserved first and last residue. D genes are given only for firm matches. Only some rows state a clone size, as once, few, many or a class for expanded clones.

D,size,V,CDR3
TRBD1,-,TRBV7-2,CASSSNGQGIGQPQHF
-,-,TRBV5-6,CASSLMRTGELFF
-,few,TRBV4-1,CASSQDRTLGYEQFF
-,-,TRBV9,CASSAKDEWRNTEAFF
-,few,TRBV5-1,CASSLRGSGTDTQYF
TRBD1,-,TRBV28,CASIPQGLYNEQFF
-,-,TRBV20-1,CSASRPGELFF
-,few,TRBV10-2,CASSTRREEDTQYF
-,-,TRBV10-2,CASSFLSYNEQFF
-,medium-sized,TRBV9,CASSLAGDDYEQYF
TRBD1,many,TRBV5-1,CASSLTSGGMNTEAFF
-,few,TRBV20-1,CSAIDREVYGYTF
-,few,TRBV7-9,CASSTQNTEAFF
-,few,TRBV12-3/TRBV12-4,CASRGRRINQPQHF
-,few,TRBV12-3/TRBV12-4,CASSLWGQDIQYF
-,-,TRBV5-1,CASTDVSGNTIYF
-,many,TRBV5-6,CASSQIDRNEKLFF
-,-,TRBV30,CAWSRGQGSSYEQYF
TRBD2,-,TRBV7-9,CAINSPVAKRGSTDTQYF
-,few,TRBV12-3/TRBV12-4,CASSFDLGQPLALYEQYF
-,few,TRBV7-9,CASSTTGWVAGANVLTF
TRBD2,-,TRBV6-2/TRBV6-3,CASSQATIAGVTDTQYF
-,many,TRBV10-2,CASSESWPTGGYTF
TRBD2,-,TRBV5-6,CASSLRVSGGQYEQFF
-,many,TRBV30,CAWSGLFRRSYNEQFF
-,-,TRBV4-1,CASSQEAGAYTGELFF
TRBD1,-,TRBV5-1,CASSLEAGQGTGELFF
-,-,TRBV27,CASSLLGSEETQYF
-,few,TRBV4-2,CASSLEGGYETQYF
-,few,TRBV6-1,CASSALPYEQYF
-,-,TRBV20-1,CSATLGPGKDYGYTF
-,-,TRBV29-1,CSVGDGIYGYTF
-,-,TRBV4-3,CASSQDRGENTEAFF
TRBD1,-,TRBV6-2/TRBV6-3,CASSYFGGQANSPLHF
-,-,TRBV6-5,CASTPGGGGEDYGYTF
-,-,TRBV7-2,CASSPRFADIQYF
TRBD2,many,TRBV5-1,CASSLTSGDTDTQYF
-,-,TRBV6-2/TRBV6-3,CASSYAPWGKDITDTQYF
-,few,TRBV29-1,CSVEWSGVGINEQFF
-,few,TRBV24-1,CATSLTNNEQFF
TRBD1,few,TRBV7-2,CASSGTVLAKNIQYF
-,-,TRBV12-3/TRBV12-4,CASTPGNTEAFF
-,-,TRBV10-3,CAISEPWSGADSTDTQYF
TRBD1,few,TRBV25-1,CASDPGTGGYGYTF
-,-,TRBV7-6,CASSQDVGEQFF
-,-,TRBV7-2,CASSLPRWGTPEDTQYF